This TCR beta chain was captured in a study of T-cell memory formation after mild COVID-19. Points from the study as a whole: Clones shrinking from day 15 to 85 showed even CD4/CD8 mixes; later expanders tilted CD4+. The study detected some responding clones in pre-infection memory, suggesting cross-reactive memory joined.

TCRdb fed the 5' RACE reads into MiXCR, producing one record per CDR3 protein. Here the sample spans around 200,000 distinct CDR3 sequences, around 15% being singletons. V shed 4 bases and J shed 3 bases, with 19 bases lying between them. Germline loops: CDR1 SGHTA, CDR2 FQGNSA. The CDR3 sequence is 16 residues long. With regard to this clonotype: Its antigen is unknown.

The clonotype was recovered from an adult woman who had mild COVID-19 (a few samples of this study predate the infection). Cell type and time point are not known. The chain carries TRBV7-2 and TRBJ2-7; TRBD2 is a possible D gene (6 bases). The sample comprised PBMCs or a T cell subset sorted from them (not recorded which). CDR3 bases: TGTGCCAGCAGCTCCCTTGGGGGAGGCAGCGGCTACGAGCAGTACTTC. It codes for CASSSLGGGSGYEQYF.